The 10 T cell receptor beta chains below were found in one sample sequenced in a study of cytomegalovirus exposure and HLA in healthy donors (dated by TCRdb to about 2017). Library preparation was by the immunoSEQ multiplex PCR assay. The multiplex PCR relied on a mix of 60 forward primers for TCR Vbeta segments and 13 reverse primers for TCR Jbeta segments. TCRdb mirrors the immuneACCESS table, restricted to in-frame sequences. Some clones are absent from its copies; in checked studies, under half trace to an unresolved V gene, and the reason for the others is unknown. In all, the sample holds 150,000 to 200,000 clones, and around 80% of those were seen once. The top ten clonotypes cover roughly 2% of the sample. Sequenced: PBMCs. The source of these receptors is a man aged 35 to 55 in good health and CMV-seronegative.

The chain combines TRBV11-1 with TRBJ2-1, with D perhaps TRBD2 (6 bases). The germline CDR1 and CDR2 sequences are SGHAT and FQDESV (reference sequence). The V and J ends lost 8 bases and 3 bases respectively, with 8 bases between them. The CDR3 is 12 amino acids. CDR3 region: CASGGSYNEQFF. In DNA form, the CDR3 reads TGTGCCAGCGGGGGGAGCTACAATGAGCAGTTCTTC.

This chain links TRBV19 with TRBJ2-2, with D tentatively TRBD2 (6 bases). The V end lost 3 bases, the J end lost 3 bases, and 8 bases lay between the germline ends. Germline CDR1 LNHDA, CDR2 SQIVND (reference sequence). The CDR3 has 14 amino acids. The chain's CDR3 is CASSMLADTGELFF. CDR3 in DNA: TGTGCCAGTAGTATGTTAGCGGACACCGGGGAGCTGTTTTTT.

The chain has TRBV20-1 and TRBJ2-1; D not certain. CDR3 length equals 11 residues. The germline V and J ends were trimmed by 0 bases and 8 bases, with 5 bases remaining between them. The germline CDR1 and CDR2 sequences are DFQATT and SNEGSKA (reference sequence). CDR3 residues: CSARDEHEQFF. As DNA, the CDR3 is TGCAGTGCTAGAGATGAGCATGAGCAGTTCTTC.

The CDR3 nucleotides are TGCGCCAGCAGCTTGCAAGGGGGCGGCACTGAAGCTTTCTTT. As protein: CASSLQGGGTEAFF. The J gene is TRBJ1-1, the V gene TRBV5-1, with TRBD1 matching 7 bases. Germline CDR1 and CDR2: SGHRS and YFSETQ. The CDR3 sequence is 14 residues long. V trimming: 1 base; J trimming: 4 bases; junction bases outside the gene matches: 4.

The rearrangement links TRBV27 to TRBJ2-1; a weak D match, TRBD2 (6 bases). Deletions cut 1 base from V and 3 bases from J, with 19 bases between. The CDR3 loop spans 18 amino acids. Germline loops: CDR1 MNHEY, CDR2 SMNVEV (reference sequence). DNA of the CDR3: TGTGCCAGCAGTTTATACAGGATTAGGGAGGCGAGCTACAATGAGCAGTTCTTC. This encodes CASSLYRIREASYNEQFF.

Note on this clone: One end of the junction is discordant with germline, which a read error may explain. The rearrangement joins TRBV10-3 to TRBJ2-4, with 9 nucleotides matching TRBD2. This CDR3 comprises 15 residues. Germline V CDR1 and CDR2: ENHRY, SYGVKD. The CDR3 protein is CAISESVKGVAGVWF. As DNA, the CDR3 is TGTGCCATCAGTGAGTCCGTGAAGGGGGTAGCGGGAGTGTGGTTC.

The V call is TRBV5-4, the J call TRBJ2-1; TRBD1 agrees at 8 bases. This CDR3 has 15 residues. V trimming: 2 bases; J trimming: 6 bases; junction bases outside the gene matches: 7. The V gene's germline CDR1 is SGHNT and CDR2 YYREEE (reference sequence). The CDR3 DNA is TGTGCCAGCAGCTTAGGACAGGGTCTCGGCAATGAGCAGTTCTTC. Its translation is CASSLGQGLGNEQFF.

This clone was seen only once. CDR3 amino acids: CASRRQGSESQHF. The CDR3 DNA reads TGTGCCAGCCGAAGACAGGGGTCAGAATCCCAGCATTTT. V gene TRBV28 combines with J gene TRBJ1-5; TRBD1 agrees at 8 bases. The trim removed 8 bases at V and 11 bases at J, leaving 11 bases unmatched. Germline V lookup: CDR1 MDHEN, CDR2 SYDVKM. This CDR3 has 13 residues.

This chain links TRBV7-8 with TRBJ2-7, with 7 bases aligning to TRBD2. V lost 6 bases and J lost 4; bases outside the gene matches: 12. The CDR3 totals 15 residues. Per germline, CDR1 SGHVS and CDR2 FQNEAQ. CDR3 nucleotide sequence: TGTGCCAGCAGGCCCTCCCGAACTAGCGATTACGAGCAGTACTTC. Translating it yields CASRPSRTSDYEQYF.

The rearrangement joins TRBV5-1 to TRBJ2-1; tentatively, D is TRBD2 (5 bases). V was cut by 4 bases and J by 10 bases, with 21 bases left in between. The CDR3 sequence is 15 residues long. Per germline, CDR1 SGHRS and CDR2 YFSETQ. CDR3 DNA: TGCGCCAGCAGCCCACCGCAGGACGGAGGATGGGAGCAGTTCTTC. It specifies CASSPPQDGGWEQFF.